The rows below give T cell receptor beta chains drawn from one sample of a study of blood T cell repertoires in COVID-19. Libraries were prepared by immunoSEQ multiplex PCR; TCRdb keeps only in-frame clonotypes and omits some of them. Altogether 150,000 to 200,000 clones are present, 75% to 90% being singletons, with the ten largest covering around 2.3%. The sample consisted of peripheral blood. The receptor set was obtained from a man between 65 and 85 years old with active or convalescent COVID-19. Each CDR3 is given without its conserved first and last residue. Not all rows give a size; the values are once, few, many and, for expanded clones, a class.

j_call	clone_size	v_call	cdr3_length	cdr3_aa
TRBJ2-7	NA	TRBV6-1	13	ASSEFTVSSYEQY
TRBJ2-2	NA	TRBV4-1	10	ASSPREGELF
TRBJ1-2	NA	TRBV5-1	12	ASSSAGTENGYT
TRBJ2-3	few	TRBV3-1/TRBV3-2	12	ASSQVRGTDTQY
TRBJ1-1	NA	TRBV5-1	13	ASSLGTGGNTEAF
TRBJ1-6	NA	TRBV7-2	12	ASSAGQLHSPLH
TRBJ2-2	NA	TRBV5-4	14	ASSSFPGTDTGELF
TRBJ1-6	NA	TRBV10-2	13	ASSESQGGYSPLH
TRBJ2-1	NA	TRBV21-1	13	ASSKASLARDEQF
TRBJ2-3	once	TRBV7-2	13	ASSLAIVSTDTQY
TRBJ2-1	NA	TRBV28	13	ASSLTSGGMNEQF
TRBJ1-1	NA	TRBV27	11	ASSFLGVTEAF
TRBJ2-2	NA	TRBV15	13	ATIKDRGATGELF